This T cell receptor beta chain was recovered during a study of PD-1 blockade in mismatch repair-deficient tumors. Study-wide context: Patients had 12 to 13 mismatch repair-deficient cancer types and were previously treated and progressing. General study points: Tumor-resident clones, often undetectable pretreatment in blood, expanded then contracted after pembrolizumab.

TCRs were sequenced from a few patients responding to pembrolizumab. The method was immunoSEQ multiplex PCR; TCRdb's version includes in-frame clones alone and lacks a portion of them. The sample includes about 120,000 clones, more than 60% of them seen just once. This CDR3 spans 15 amino acids. The ends lost 1 base at V and 4 bases at J; junction bases unmatched: 5. Germline-derived CDR1 and CDR2 are GTSNPN and SVGIG (reference sequence). Of note for this clone: Its antigen is undetermined.

The specimen comprised peripheral blood, sampled approximately 14 months after starting pembrolizumab. This receptor was obtained from an adult with mismatch repair-deficient cancer. The gene calls are TRBV30 and TRBJ2-1; 9 bases agree with TRBD2. This CDR3 is CAWSAGTSRYNEQFF. The DNA for the CDR3 is TGTGCCTGGAGTGCCGGGACTAGCAGGTACAATGAGCAGTTCTTC.